These 11 T cell receptor beta chains were sequenced from one sample in a study of T cell responses to AZD1222 COVID-19 vaccine. Clones were read by immunoSEQ multiplex PCR, and TCRdb kept only the in-frame ones, dropping some. The sample gives about 170,000 clones, about nine tenths of which show up once; about 3% is in the top ten. Material: peripheral blood, obtained on day 0 of AZD1222 vaccination. These receptors all come from an adult in good health.

This rearrangement joins TRBV7-2 to TRBJ2-5, with 11 bases matching TRBD1. J was trimmed by 4 bases and V by 3 bases; bases with no gene match: 4. The CDR3 extends over 15 amino acids. From germline, CDR1 is SGHTA and CDR2 FQGNSA. The CDR3 sequence is CASSFPGTGGETQYF. CDR3 bases: TGTGCCAGCAGCTTCCCCGGGACAGGGGGAGAGACCCAGTACTTC.

The chain couples TRBV11-3 to TRBJ2-5; 14 nucleotides match TRBD2. The length of the CDR3 is 16 residues. Germline V gives CDR1 SGHNT, CDR2 YENEEA. The V and J ends lost 5 bases and 4 bases, in that order; junction bases with no gene match: 6. CDR3 DNA: TGTGCCAGCAGCAGACTAGCGGGAGGGCCGGGAGAGACCCAGTACTTC. It is translated as CASSRLAGGPGETQYF.

The chain is built from TRBV7-2 and TRBJ1-3; the D is unclear. The germline CDR1 and CDR2 sequences are SGHTA and FQGNSA. V was cut by 1 base and J by 0 bases, with 10 bases left in between. This CDR3 has 16 amino acids. CDR3 sequence: CASSLGVGNSGNTIYF. The CDR3, as DNA: TGTGCCAGCAGCTTAGGAGTCGGAAACTCTGGAAACACCATATATTTT.

J is TRBJ1-1 and V is TRBV5-6, with TRBD1 matching 9 bases. V shed 4 bases, J shed 4 bases, and the junction held 5 bases outside the gene matches. The V gene's germline CDR1 is SGHDT and CDR2 YYEEEE. The CDR3 length is 14 residues. CDR3 amino acids: CASSGTGQGTEAFF. The DNA of the CDR3 is TGTGCCAGCAGCGGTACGGGACAGGGCACTGAAGCTTTCTTT. Complete variable domain (other parts from reference TRBV5-6 and TRBJ1-1): DAGVTQSPTHLIKTRGQQVTLRCSPKSGHDTVSWYQQALGQGPQFIFQYYEEEERQRGNFPDRFSGHQFPNYSSELNVNALLLGDSALYLCASSGTGQGTEAFFGQGTRLTVV.

CDR3 in amino acids: CASSSVDYQPQHF. DNA of the CDR3: TGTGCCAGTAGTTCGGTGGACTATCAGCCCCAGCATTTT. The gene calls are TRBV19 and TRBJ1-5; no clear D. V was cut by 5 bases and J by 5 bases, with 10 bases left in between. CDR3 size: 13 residues. In germline, CDR1 is LNHDA, CDR2 SQIVND (reference sequence).

The rearrangement uses TRBV6-5 and TRBJ1-6, with 10 nucleotides matching TRBD1. CDR1 is MNHEY and CDR2 is SVGAGI in the germline V gene. The CDR3 loop spans 16 amino acids. V lost 4 bases to trimming and J lost 7 bases; unmatched junction nucleotides: 7. The chain's CDR3 is CASSFTTGQGNSPLHF. DNA for the CDR3: TGTGCCAGCAGTTTTACTACGGGACAGGGGAATTCACCCCTCCACTTT.

The V gene is TRBV15, the J gene TRBJ2-7; 10 nucleotides match TRBD2. Germline V gene data show CDR1 as LNHNV and CDR2 as YYDKDF (reference sequence). With 5 bases clipped from V and 3 bases from J, the junction kept 7 bases outside the gene matches. The CDR3 totals 15 residues. For the CDR3, the DNA is TGTGCCACCAGCGGCTGGACTAGCGGCCACTACGAGCAGTACTTC. Its protein product is CATSGWTSGHYEQYF.

This sequence joins TRBV13 and TRBJ2-7; 7 nucleotides match TRBD2. With 6 bases clipped from V and 3 bases from J, the junction kept 8 bases outside the gene matches. CDR1 PRHDT and CDR2 FYEKMQ come from the germline V gene (reference sequence). This CDR3 has 14 amino acids. The CDR3 loop reads CASRRGGSDYEQYF. CDR3 DNA sequence: TGTGCCAGCAGACGGGGCGGGAGCGACTACGAGCAGTACTTC.

The chain carries TRBV24-1 and TRBJ2-2; TRBD2 matches at 12 bases. With V trimmed by 4 bases and J by 3 bases, 5 bases remained unmatched. From germline, CDR1 is KGHDR and CDR2 SFDVKD. This CDR3 has 17 residues. The CDR3 nucleotides are TGTGCCACCAGTGAAAAGACTAGCGGGAGAGACACCGGGGAGCTGTTTTTT. Amino acids: CATSEKTSGRDTGELFF.

In its sample, this clone was seen once. The CDR3 bases are TGTGCCAGCAGCTACCGGTTGGGGGGCAAGACAGATACGCAGTATTTT. This translates into CASSYRLGGKTDTQYF. The chain employs TRBV7-9 and TRBJ2-3; possibly TRBD1 or TRBD2 for D (6 bases each). The germline V gene encodes CDR1 SEHNR and CDR2 FQNEAQ (reference sequence). The CDR3 sequence is 16 residues long. Between the trimmed V and J ends, which lost 4 bases and 3 bases, there was a span of 17 bases.

The chain couples TRBV18 to TRBJ1-2; D not certain. The V end was cut by 3 bases, the J end by 6 bases, with 17 bases between. CDR1 is KGHSH and CDR2 is LQKENI in the germline V gene. This CDR3 has 15 amino acids. CDR3: CASSPPRNGINGYTF. The CDR3 coding sequence is TGTGCCAGCTCACCCCCGCGGAATGGGATAAATGGCTACACCTTC.